This is a list of T cell receptor beta chains from one sample in a study of blood T cell repertoires in COVID-19. Profiled with immunoSEQ multiplex PCR; TCRdb holds only in-frame clones, not every one. Among 300,000 to 350,000 clones, over 75% were seen once, and the ten largest hold roughly 2%. The sample consisted of PBMCs or T cells enriched from blood (not recorded which). Receptors originate from a man aged 25-45 years who had recovered from COVID-19. The conserved cysteine and the conserved F or W are not part of the CDR3 here.

v_call	j_call	cdr3_aa
TRBV10-3	TRBJ1-1	AALKSLNTEAF
TRBV6-1	TRBJ2-7	ASSEVSTGYNEQY
TRBV18	TRBJ1-1	ASSQSGTSGTEAF
TRBV9	TRBJ2-3	ATQALTDTQY
TRBV5-5	TRBJ2-1	ASSLSLARDYNEQF
TRBV15	TRBJ2-2	ATRRRGLYTGELF
TRBV18	TRBJ1-5	ASSAGANQPQH
TRBV6-2/TRBV6-3	TRBJ2-3	ASSYLRGLTDTQY
TRBV19	TRBJ2-7	ASKQDRGSYEQY
TRBV2	TRBJ2-5	ASSVGLGETQY
TRBV29-1	TRBJ2-7	SVLSQGSYEQY
TRBV10-3	TRBJ1-1	AIKDGQGFSPNTEAF
TRBV11-2	TRBJ1-5	ASSQQGANQPQH
TRBV7-2	TRBJ2-7	ASSFTGQFYEQY
TRBV5-1	TRBJ2-7	ASSFYGTGSGEQY
TRBV12-3/TRBV12-4	TRBJ1-2	ASSLIATYGYT
TRBV5-1	TRBJ2-5	ASSLTGHQETQY
TRBV9	TRBJ2-2	ASNGGNTGELF
TRBV11-2	TRBJ2-5	ASSLTLPGTGIETQY
TRBV11-3	TRBJ2-3	ASSVNRPDTQY
TRBV6-5	TRBJ1-2	ASSYSDSPYGYT
TRBV5-1	TRBJ2-2	ASSLFLAERGTGELF
TRBV5-4	TRBJ2-6	ASSLRAFPLSGANVLT
TRBV27	TRBJ1-1	ASSLSGQRNTEAF
TRBV4-2	TRBJ1-2	ASSQEGDHYGYT
TRBV2	TRBJ2-4	ASSDPLAGGPVKNIQY
TRBV30	TRBJ1-2	AWQEYGPNYGYT
TRBV30	TRBJ1-5	AWSRGLGNQPQH
TRBV6-5	TRBJ2-5	ASSYRDLSETQY
TRBV25-1	TRBJ2-1	ASSPRPGSEQF
TRBV20-1	TRBJ2-3	SASGLAGGADTQY
TRBV6-5	TRBJ2-6	ASIQTSGANVLT
TRBV5-1	TRBJ1-2	ASSLRWWGAYGYT
TRBV6-5	TRBJ1-3	ASRPGMGNTIY
TRBV10-1	TRBJ1-6	ATHRTGENSPLH
TRBV9	TRBJ2-3	ASRAGTQSTDTQY
TRBV27	TRBJ1-5	ASSAATGALQH
TRBV5-5	TRBJ2-5	ASSQLTGYRETQY
TRBV27	TRBJ2-6	ASSFRAFEAGANVLT
TRBV5-1	TRBJ1-3	ASSPRTVLSGNTIY
TRBV12-3/TRBV12-4	TRBJ1-2	ASSLGDTYGYT
TRBV6-5	TRBJ2-2	ASSPLQGAGELF
TRBV5-5	TRBJ2-7	ASSPDGYSYEQY
TRBV7-8	TRBJ2-1	ASSFPPSGSYNEQF
TRBV30	TRBJ2-5	AWSVWGGGETQY
TRBV4-1	TRBJ1-1	ASSPRLFLSRPRTEAF
TRBV6-4	TRBJ2-5	ASSVAPRETQY
TRBV3-1/TRBV3-2	TRBJ2-1	ASSQGPGTGFGEQF
TRBV5-4	TRBJ1-2	ASSLGQGEISDYGYT
TRBV20-1	TRBJ1-6	SASDVSNSPLH